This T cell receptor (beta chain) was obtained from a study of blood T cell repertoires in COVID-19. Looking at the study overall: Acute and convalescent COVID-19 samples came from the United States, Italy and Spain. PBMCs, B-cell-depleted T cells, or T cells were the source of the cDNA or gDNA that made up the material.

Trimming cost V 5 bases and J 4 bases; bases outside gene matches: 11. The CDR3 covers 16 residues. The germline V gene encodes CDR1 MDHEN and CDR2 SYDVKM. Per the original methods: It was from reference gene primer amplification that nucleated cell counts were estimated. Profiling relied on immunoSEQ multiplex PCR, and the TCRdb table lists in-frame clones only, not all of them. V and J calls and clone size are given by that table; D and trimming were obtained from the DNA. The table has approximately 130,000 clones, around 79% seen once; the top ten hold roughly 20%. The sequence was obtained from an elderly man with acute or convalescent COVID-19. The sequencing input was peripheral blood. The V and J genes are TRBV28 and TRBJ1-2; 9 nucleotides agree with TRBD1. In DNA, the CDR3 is TGTGCCAGCAGTGCACCCCCGGGACAGGGTCGCTATGGCTACACCTTC. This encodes CASSAPPGQGRYGYTF.